This is a list of T cell receptor beta chains from one sample in a study of blood T cell repertoires in COVID-19. Profiled with immunoSEQ multiplex PCR; TCRdb holds only in-frame clones, not every one. Of about 130,000 clones in the sample, approximately 87% were seen once. Sequenced material: peripheral blood. All receptors derive from a woman in her sixties with acute or convalescent COVID-19. The CDR3 runs from the conserved cysteine through the conserved F or W.

V gene: TRBV19
J gene: TRBJ2-5
CDR3 length: 15
CDR3 protein: CASSIMDFRGETQYF

V gene: TRBV5-1
J gene: TRBJ2-3
CDR3 length: 14
CDR3 protein: CASSSGTSTDTQYF

V gene: TRBV30
J gene: TRBJ2-1
CDR3 length: 15
CDR3 protein: CAWSSDSQGGNEQFF

V gene: TRBV5-1
J gene: TRBJ2-1
CDR3 length: 14
CDR3 protein: CASSLGQDYNEQFF

V gene: TRBV19
J gene: TRBJ1-3
CDR3 length: 15
CDR3 protein: CASSIGDTSGNTIYF

V gene: TRBV3-1/TRBV3-2
J gene: TRBJ1-1
CDR3 length: 14
CDR3 protein: CASSQEGSGTEAFF

V gene: TRBV25-1
J gene: TRBJ1-2
CDR3 length: 14
CDR3 protein: CASRGTGTPFGYTF

V gene: TRBV29-1
J gene: TRBJ2-2
CDR3 length: 12
CDR3 protein: CSGGMNTGELFF

V gene: TRBV11-3
J gene: TRBJ1-5
CDR3 length: 17
CDR3 protein: CASSLDGTGSSNQPQHF

V gene: TRBV30
J gene: TRBJ2-7
CDR3 length: 15
CDR3 protein: CAWSSGTGYTYEQYF

V gene: TRBV9
J gene: TRBJ2-3
CDR3 length: 17
CDR3 protein: CASSVPTLPPSTDTQYF

V gene: TRBV5-1
J gene: TRBJ1-2
CDR3 length: 16
CDR3 protein: CASSLGTGANNYGYTF

V gene: TRBV9
J gene: TRBJ1-3
CDR3 length: 15
CDR3 protein: CASSVEVGAGNTIYF

V gene: TRBV27
J gene: TRBJ1-5
CDR3 length: 15
CDR3 protein: CASRPGQGSNQPQHF

V gene: TRBV3-1/TRBV3-2
J gene: TRBJ1-6
CDR3 length: 15
CDR3 protein: CASSPPGQGSSPLHF

V gene: TRBV6-5
J gene: TRBJ1-1
CDR3 length: 14
CDR3 protein: CASSNRGLSTEAFF

V gene: TRBV3-1/TRBV3-2
J gene: TRBJ1-1
CDR3 length: 14
CDR3 protein: CASSQVQGNTEAFF

V gene: TRBV7-8
J gene: TRBJ1-2
CDR3 length: 14
CDR3 protein: CASSPDRMSYGYTF

V gene: TRBV11-2
J gene: TRBJ1-1
CDR3 length: 12
CDR3 protein: CASSLAGAEAFF

V gene: TRBV7-3
J gene: TRBJ2-3
CDR3 length: 19
CDR3 protein: CASSLRLAGEVGAKDTQYF

V gene: TRBV5-5
J gene: TRBJ2-7
CDR3 length: 15
CDR3 protein: CASSFNQGYSGEQYF

V gene: TRBV9
J gene: TRBJ1-6
CDR3 length: 17
CDR3 protein: CASSARDRDHRNSPLHF

V gene: TRBV7-8
J gene: TRBJ1-5
CDR3 length: 13
CDR3 protein: CASSLVERQPQHF

V gene: TRBV7-2
J gene: TRBJ2-1
CDR3 length: 16
CDR3 protein: CASSLGLAGGQGEQFF

V gene: TRBV1
J gene: TRBJ1-2
CDR3 length: 17
CDR3 protein: CTSSQEGQGKGAAGYTF

V gene: TRBV6-5
J gene: TRBJ2-2
CDR3 length: 13
CDR3 protein: CASGPPNTGELFF

V gene: TRBV2
J gene: TRBJ1-1
CDR3 length: 13
CDR3 protein: CASSERASQGAFF

V gene: TRBV28
J gene: TRBJ1-5
CDR3 length: 13
CDR3 protein: CASSLYEVQPQHF

V gene: TRBV7-8
J gene: TRBJ2-7
CDR3 length: 13
CDR3 protein: CASSLARDYEQYF

V gene: TRBV7-2
J gene: TRBJ1-4
CDR3 length: 16
CDR3 protein: CASSLWSGATNEKLFF

V gene: TRBV7-3
J gene: TRBJ2-2
CDR3 length: 15
CDR3 protein: CASSLGPGATGELFF

V gene: TRBV19
J gene: TRBJ1-1
CDR3 length: 16
CDR3 protein: CASSIGSGSASTEAFF

V gene: TRBV3-1/TRBV3-2
J gene: TRBJ2-1
CDR3 length: 17
CDR3 protein: CASSLLAGVGSYNEQFF

V gene: TRBV28
J gene: TRBJ1-2
CDR3 length: 13
CDR3 protein: CASRSVGGIGYTF

V gene: TRBV19
J gene: TRBJ1-3
CDR3 length: 15
CDR3 protein: CASSTPGFTGNTIYF

V gene: TRBV19
J gene: TRBJ2-1
CDR3 length: 14
CDR3 protein: CAVSRAAQGNEQFF

V gene: TRBV7-9
J gene: TRBJ2-2
CDR3 length: 16
CDR3 protein: CASSKQGLANTGELFF

V gene: TRBV5-4
J gene: TRBJ2-2
CDR3 length: 16
CDR3 protein: CASSLARAGNTGELFF

V gene: TRBV14
J gene: TRBJ2-1
CDR3 length: 15
CDR3 protein: CASSQDGTRWNEQFF